This is a list of T cell receptor beta chains from one sample in a study of blood T cell repertoires in COVID-19. Here immunoSEQ multiplex PCR was the method, and the copy in TCRdb shows in-frame clones only, minus some. This sample has roughly 56,000 clones; roughly 91% occur once, and the top ten carry 6.5% to 8%. The sample consisted of peripheral blood. Receptors originate from a man in his fifties or sixties with active COVID-19. CDR3s include the opening cysteine and the closing phenylalanine or tryptophan. Each record gives: D gene, V gene, clone size, J gene, CDR3 length, CDR3 DNA, CDR3 protein. D genes are given only for firm matches. Clone size is not always given. Where it is, it says once, few, many or a class for expanded clones.

TRBD2	TRBV5-8	.	TRBJ2-7	12	TGTGCCAGCCGACTGTCGGGGGGCGAGCAGTACTTC	CASRLSGGEQYF
TRBD1	TRBV6-5	medium-sized	TRBJ2-5	14	TGTGCCAGCAGTCCACAGGGGGACCAAGAGACCCAGTACTTC	CASSPQGDQETQYF
.	TRBV18	.	TRBJ1-1	13	TGTGCCAGCTCACAAGGGGTGGCGACTGAAGCTTTCTTT	CASSQGVATEAFF
.	TRBV6-5	few	TRBJ1-5	13	TGTGCCAGCAGTTTATCAGGTGGTCAGCCCCAGCATTTT	CASSLSGGQPQHF
.	TRBV5-1	.	TRBJ1-2	14	TGCGCCAGCAGCCCGATAGACAGGCTAGATGGCTACACCTTC	CASSPIDRLDGYTF
.	TRBV5-5	.	TRBJ1-5	15	TGTGCCAGCAGCTTGGCGAGGAATAGCAATCAGCCCCAGCATTTT	CASSLARNSNQPQHF
.	TRBV12-3/TRBV12-4	.	TRBJ2-3	11	TGTGCCAGCAGTTTACGGGATACGCAGTATTTT	CASSLRDTQYF
.	TRBV18	.	TRBJ2-1	16	TGTGCCAGCTCACCGTTTGGAGGGGAAGGCTACAATGAGCAGTTCTTC	CASSPFGGEGYNEQFF
TRBD2	TRBV7-9	once	TRBJ2-5	16	TGTGCCAGCACCATCGGTCTAGCGGGAGGGGGAGAGACCCAGTACTTC	CASTIGLAGGGETQYF
TRBD2	TRBV30	once	TRBJ2-5	15	TGTGCCTGGAGTCTCTGGGGAGGGTTCGGGGAGACCCAGTACTTC	CAWSLWGGFGETQYF
TRBD2	TRBV7-7	.	TRBJ2-7	13	TGTGCCAGCAGCCCATCGGGGGGGAGCGAGCAGTACTTC	CASSPSGGSEQYF
.	TRBV5-6	.	TRBJ2-1	14	TGTGCCAGCAGCTTGGGTAGGGGGGAGGGCGAGCAGTTCTTC	CASSLGRGEGEQFF
.	TRBV7-8	.	TRBJ1-5	13	TGTGCCAGCAGCTGGGGCAGCCCTCAGCCCCAGCATTTT	CASSWGSPQPQHF
.	TRBV6-1	.	TRBJ1-2	16	TGTGCCAGCAGTGCTACTGCGGGGGCATCCAACTATGGCTACACCTTC	CASSATAGASNYGYTF
TRBD2	TRBV4-1	.	TRBJ2-7	14	TGCGCCAGCGGCTCCGGGACTAGATCCTACGAGCAGTACTTC	CASGSGTRSYEQYF
.	TRBV10-3	.	TRBJ1-2	13	TGTGCCATCAGCTCGGGATCCAACTATGGCTACACCTTC	CAISSGSNYGYTF
.	TRBV9	.	TRBJ1-2	15	TGTGCCAGCAGTCAACCCGGGGGGGTAGGCTATGGCTACACCTTC	CASSQPGGVGYGYTF
.	TRBV5-4	.	TRBJ2-7	13	TGTGCCAGCAGTTTCGACGCTCGGGGCGAGCAGTACTTC	CASSFDARGEQYF
.	TRBV3-1/TRBV3-2	.	TRBJ2-7	15	TGTGCCAGCAGCTATCGATTGGCAGGGTTCTACGAGCAGTACTTC	CASSYRLAGFYEQYF
TRBD2	TRBV2	.	TRBJ2-2	14	TGTGCCACTTCGGGACTAGCGATTTTCGGGGAGCTGTTTTTT	CATSGLAIFGELFF
.	TRBV6-5	.	TRBJ2-5	12	TGTGCCAGCAGCTCTCCGGGGGAGACCCAGTACTTC	CASSSPGETQYF
TRBD1	TRBV20-1	.	TRBJ2-5	11	TGCAGTGCGAACAGGGGAGAGACCCAGTACTTC	CSANRGETQYF
TRBD2	TRBV5-1	.	TRBJ2-2	16	TGCGCCAGCAGCCCCGGACTAGCGGGAGGCACCGGGGAGCTGTTTTTT	CASSPGLAGGTGELFF
.	TRBV5-6	.	TRBJ1-5	14	TGTGCCAGCAGCTTGGGGGGGGGACGTCGGCCCCAGCATTTT	CASSLGGGRRPQHF
TRBD1	TRBV19	once	TRBJ2-3	13	TGTGCCAGCGGGACAGGGGTCTCCGATACGCAGTATTTT	CASGTGVSDTQYF
TRBD2	TRBV5-1	.	TRBJ2-3	15	TGCGCCAGCAGCTTGGGTCTAGCGGGGTGGGATACGCAGTATTTT	CASSLGLAGWDTQYF
.	TRBV6-6	once	TRBJ2-1	11	TGTGCCAGCTCTACTCACAATGAGCAGTTCTTC	CASSTHNEQFF
.	TRBV30	.	TRBJ2-3	14	TGTGCCTGGGGCCCAAGCGGATCCACAGATACGCAGTATTTT	CAWGPSGSTDTQYF
TRBD1	TRBV19	.	TRBJ2-2	15	TGTGCCAGTAGAAGGGGGACAGGGGGCAACGGGGAGCTGTTTTTT	CASRRGTGGNGELFF
.	TRBV7-9	.	TRBJ1-4	14	TGTGCCAGCAGCTTAGATGGGGGAGGTGAAAAACTGTTTTTT	CASSLDGGGEKLFF
.	TRBV30	.	TRBJ2-3	15	TGTGCCTGGAGTGTGATGGCGGGTGGCGCAGATACGCAGTATTTT	CAWSVMAGGADTQYF
.	TRBV7-2	.	TRBJ1-2	14	TGTGCCAGCAGCTTAGGACAGCCTCGGTATGGCTACACCTTC	CASSLGQPRYGYTF